Following are 27 T cell receptor beta chains from one sample sequenced in a study of blood T cell repertoires in COVID-19. The protocol was immunoSEQ multiplex PCR, while the TCRdb copy is restricted to in-frame clones and leaves out a portion. This sample has about 200,000 clones, with roughly nine tenths found just once. Sample: peripheral blood. These receptor sequences come from a woman between 65 and 79 years old with acute or convalescent COVID-19.

The rearrangement joins TRBV5-5 to TRBJ1-4, with D unresolved. The CDR3 totals 14 residues. Trimming cost V 2 bases and J 7 bases, with 12 bases left between them. The germline CDR1 and CDR2 sequences are SGHKS and YYEKEE (reference sequence). CDR3 nucleotide sequence: TGTGCCAGCAGCTTATTCCTGTCGAGTGAAAAACTGTTTTTT. Protein: CASSLFLSSEKLFF.

The chain carries TRBV6-5 and TRBJ1-5, with D possibly matching TRBD1 (6 bases). Germline CDR1 and CDR2: MNHEY and SVGAGI. Trimming took 7 bases from V and 7 from J, leaving 14 bases between them. The CDR3 covers 13 residues. The CDR3 DNA follows: TGTGCCAGCACCCGTCGGGACATCCAGCCCCAGCATTTT. As protein: CASTRRDIQPQHF.

V is TRBV5-4 and J is TRBJ1-1; weak D call: TRBD1 (5 bases). Germline V CDR1 and CDR2: SGHNT, YYREEE (reference sequence). The ends were cut back, 4 bases at V and 6 bases at J, with 16 bases in the middle. CDR3 length: 14 amino acids. The CDR3 nucleotides read TGTGCCAGCAGCCCTACATGGACACAGTCTGAAGCTTTCTTT. Residues: CASSPTWTQSEAFF.

This sequence joins TRBV6-5 and TRBJ1-6; 7 bases map to TRBD1. J gave up 8 bases and V 6 bases, and 10 bases lay outside the gene matches. Germline V gene data show CDR1 as MNHEY and CDR2 as SVGAGI. The CDR3 sequence is 15 residues long. The CDR3 sequence: CASRKQGQTDSPLHF. The CDR3 nucleotides read TGTGCCAGCAGAAAACAGGGGCAGACGGATTCACCCCTCCACTTT.

This clone was detected only once. This rearrangement joins TRBV28 to TRBJ1-3; 10 bases fit TRBD1. The germline V gene has CDR1 MDHEN and CDR2 SYDVKM. This CDR3 is built from 14 residues. Trimming removed 5 bases from V and 5 bases from J; junction bases left unmatched: 3. This chain's CDR3 is CASSRQGARNTIYF. The CDR3 DNA follows: TGTGCCAGCAGTCGACAGGGGGCGCGAAACACCATATATTTT.

This clone was counted between two and nine times. DNA for the CDR3: TGTGCCAGCAGCTTAGTGAGGGGGCCCTACAATGAGCAGTTCTTC. Translated, it gives CASSLVRGPYNEQFF. This chain uses TRBV7-9 with TRBJ2-1, with 7 bases aligning to TRBD1. J was trimmed by 2 bases and V by 1 base; bases with no gene match: 2. There are 15 residues in the CDR3. The germline V gene encodes CDR1 SEHNR and CDR2 FQNEAQ (reference sequence).

This clone was seen a few times. Other DNA sequences within the sample encode an identical CDR3. CDR3 loop: CASSSRTSGEQFF. CDR3 nucleotides: TGTGCCAGCAGCTCTAGGACTAGCGGAGAGCAGTTCTTC. This chain uses TRBV7-3 with TRBJ2-1; 10 bases line up with TRBD2. V shed 4 bases, J shed 10 bases, and the junction held 4 bases outside the gene matches. Germline V gene data show CDR1 as SGHTA and CDR2 as FQGTGA. The CDR3 covers 13 residues.

The chain combines TRBV5-4 with TRBJ2-7; tentatively, D is TRBD1 (7 bases). The V and J ends lost 0 bases and 2 bases respectively, with 12 bases between them. There are 15 residues in the CDR3. Germline CDR1 and CDR2: SGHNT and YYREEE (reference sequence). CDR3 nucleotides: TGTGCCAGCAGCTTGGTTGGAGGGGGCCCCTACGAGCAGTACTTC. Its translation is CASSLVGGGPYEQYF.

The V call is TRBV3-1 (or the pseudogene TRBV3-2), the J call TRBJ2-2, with 11 bases fitting TRBD2. The germline V gene encodes CDR1 LGHDT and CDR2 YNNKEL (reference sequence). This CDR3 contains 17 residues. J gave up 5 bases and V 3 bases, and 8 bases lay outside the gene matches. The CDR3 sequence: CASSHPFSGRGTGELFF. CDR3 sequence (DNA): TGTGCCAGCAGCCATCCTTTTAGCGGGAGGGGAACCGGGGAGCTGTTTTTT.

This clone was seen a few times. V and J are TRBV18 and TRBJ1-5; D unresolved. The germline V gene has CDR1 KGHSH and CDR2 LQKENI. The CDR3 contains 12 residues. The V end lost 5 bases, the J end lost 4 bases, and 6 bases lay between the germline ends. The CDR3 DNA is TGTGCCAGCTCAAACAGTAATCAGCCCCAGCATTTT. This codes for CASSNSNQPQHF.

The V and J genes are TRBV7-8 and TRBJ2-7; D is unclear. The CDR3 is made up of 16 amino acids. The V gene's germline CDR1 is SGHVS and CDR2 FQNEAQ. Deletions cut 4 bases from V and 5 bases from J, with 21 bases between. The CDR3 reads CASSSTRLRPSDEQYF. The CDR3 nucleotides are TGTGCCAGCAGCTCCACGAGGCTCCGGCCTTCGGACGAGCAGTACTTC.

This sequence joins TRBV4-1 and TRBJ2-1, with D perhaps TRBD2 (6 bases). Germline-derived CDR1 and CDR2 are MGHRA and YSYEKL. The V and J ends lost 1 base and 2 bases respectively, with 12 bases between them. This CDR3 comprises 16 residues. CDR3 bases: TGCGCCAGCAGCCAAGCATCGGGAGTAGCCTACAATGAGCAGTTCTTC. As protein: CASSQASGVAYNEQFF.

The chain has TRBV19 and TRBJ2-5, with D perhaps matching TRBD1 (6 bases). The V end was cut by 4 bases, the J end by 3 bases, with 12 bases between. The germline CDR1 and CDR2 sequences are LNHDA and SQIVND (reference sequence). The CDR3 has 14 amino acids. CDR3 sequence: CASSTRTAKETQYF. For the CDR3, the DNA is TGTGCCAGTAGTACCAGGACAGCTAAAGAGACCCAGTACTTC.

J is TRBJ2-7 and V is TRBV6-5; D is possibly TRBD2 (6 bases). Trimming shortened V by 4 bases and J by 1 base, and 8 bases separated the two germline ends. Germline V gene lookup returns CDR1 MNHEY and CDR2 SVGAGI. The CDR3 has 13 amino acids. CDR3 protein: CASSSDYSYEQYF. The CDR3 DNA reads as TGTGCCAGCAGTTCGGACTATTCCTACGAGCAGTACTTC.

The chain is built from TRBV18 and TRBJ1-5, with D hard to call. V was clipped by 3 bases and J by 4 bases, with 13 bases between them. In germline, CDR1 is KGHSH, CDR2 LQKENI. The CDR3 is 15 residues long. This CDR3 reads CASSPWTGTNQPQHF. CDR3 nucleotides: TGTGCCAGCTCACCGTGGACTGGAACGAATCAGCCCCAGCATTTT.

The chain has TRBV28 and TRBJ1-5, with 8 bases lining up with TRBD1. The CDR3 is 17 amino acids. Germline V gene lookup returns CDR1 MDHEN and CDR2 SYDVKM. V shed 4 bases and J 4 bases; nucleotides not matched to a gene: 12. The CDR3 loop is CASSSPGQGVGNQPQHF. The DNA for the CDR3 is TGTGCCAGCAGTTCCCCCGGACAGGGAGTTGGTAATCAGCCCCAGCATTTT. Supplemented by reference TRBV28 and TRBJ1-5, the full variable domain reads DVKVTQSSRYLVKRTGEKVFLECVQDMDHENMFWYRQDPGLGLRLIYFSYDVKMKEKGDIPEGYSVSREKKERFSLILESASTNQTSMYLCASSSPGQGVGNQPQHFGDGTRLSIL.

The V gene is TRBV14, the J gene TRBJ2-7, with D possibly being TRBD1 (5 bases). The CDR3 contains 15 residues. V was cut by 5 bases and J by 1 base, with 15 bases left in between. CDR1 and CDR2 (germline): SGHDN, FVKESK. The CDR3 is CASSKRATASYEQYF. The CDR3, as DNA: TGTGCCAGCAGCAAAAGGGCGACAGCATCCTACGAGCAGTACTTC.

The chain links TRBV6-2 or TRBV6-3 to TRBJ2-7; 12 bases fit TRBD2. The V segment lost 5 bases and the J segment 4 bases; nucleotides outside the gene matches: 3. Germline V gives CDR1 MNHEY, CDR2 SVGEGT. The CDR3 consists of 14 residues. The DNA for the CDR3 is TGTGCCAGCAGTCGACTAGCGGGAGAGTACGAGCAGTACTTC. Protein product: CASSRLAGEYEQYF.

The chain employs TRBV7-2 and TRBJ2-5; TRBD1 might be the D (5 bases). The germline V gene encodes CDR1 SGHTA and CDR2 FQGNSA. Trimming took off 1 base at V and 5 bases at J, with 11 bases between the two ends. CDR3 length equals 14 residues. CDR3 DNA sequence: TGTGCCAGCAGCTTAGTTCAGGGATTGGAGACCCAGTACTTC. It translates to CASSLVQGLETQYF.

This clone came up once. J is TRBJ2-1 and V is TRBV6-5; the match to TRBD2 covers 7 bases. CDR1 and CDR2 from the germline V gene are MNHEY and SVGAGI. The CDR3 runs 13 residues. Trimming removed 2 bases from V and 10 bases from J; junction bases left unmatched: 5. The CDR3 spells CASSYAQGLEQFF. CDR3 sequence (DNA): TGTGCCAGCAGTTACGCCCAGGGACTAGAGCAGTTCTTC.

The sample holds a few counts of this clone. The V and J genes are TRBV19 and TRBJ1-6, with 7 bases aligning to TRBD1. Germline V gene data show CDR1 as LNHDA and CDR2 as SQIVND (reference sequence). The CDR3 is 15 residues long. The J segment lost 4 bases and the V segment lost 6 bases, leaving 6 bases of the junction unmatched. The CDR3 DNA reads as TGTGCCAGTAGCAGGGACAGCGGATATAATTCACCCCTCCACTTT. It is translated as CASSRDSGYNSPLHF.

The chain employs TRBV6-1 and TRBJ2-1; D is unresolved. The CDR3 spans 14 residues. V gave up 1 base and J gave up 1 base, with 5 bases separating them. Germline V gene lookup returns CDR1 MNHNS and CDR2 SASEGT. The CDR3 spells CASSEGRSYNEQFF. CDR3 DNA sequence: TGTGCCAGCAGTGAAGGGAGATCCTACAATGAGCAGTTCTTC.

The chain has TRBV5-4 and TRBJ1-6; D is possibly TRBD1 (5 bases). Per germline, CDR1 SGHNT and CDR2 YYREEE (reference sequence). V lost 6 bases and J 9 bases, leaving 16 bases between the germline ends. The CDR3 has 14 residues. The CDR3 DNA reads TGTGCCAGCACGCGTGGGGGGACCAGTTCACCCCTCCACTTT. Amino acids: CASTRGGTSSPLHF.

V is TRBV5-8 and J is TRBJ1-6, with a weak D call TRBD1 (6 bases). This CDR3 is built from 16 residues. The V gene's germline CDR1 is SGHTS and CDR2 YDEGEE. Trimming cost V 2 bases and J 4 bases, with 13 bases left between them. The CDR3 here is CASSFSGTSYNSPLHF. DNA for the CDR3: TGTGCCAGCAGCTTCAGCGGGACATCTTATAATTCACCCCTCCACTTT.

J is TRBJ2-3 and V is TRBV24-1, with 8 bases aligning to TRBD2. In germline, CDR1 is KGHDR, CDR2 SFDVKD. After removal of 3 bases from V and 5 bases from J, the junction contained 6 bases not matched to a gene. There are 15 residues in the CDR3. CDR3 bases: TGTGCCACCAGTGATATCCCAGCGGGGGTAGATACGCAGTATTTT. Its protein is CATSDIPAGVDTQYF.

The CDR3: CASSRLGQGETQYF. The CDR3 nucleotides read TGTGCCAGCAGCCGCTTGGGACAGGGGGAGACCCAGTACTTC. The chain has TRBV14 and TRBJ2-5; 10 bases are shared with TRBD1. Per germline, CDR1 SGHDN and CDR2 FVKESK. V shed 4 bases and J 5 bases; nucleotides not matched to a gene: 4. There are 14 residues in the CDR3. The full variable domain, in which reference TRBV14 and TRBJ2-5 provide the parts outside the CDR3, is EAGVTQFPSHSVIEKGQTVTLRCDPISGHDNLYWYRRVMGKEIKFLLHFVKESKQDESGMPNNRFLAERTGGTYSTLKVQPAELEDSGVYFCASSRLGQGETQYFGPGTRLLVL.

The rearrangement joins TRBV5-1 to TRBJ2-1; 10 bases line up with TRBD1. CDR1 is SGHRS, CDR2 YFSETQ, per germline. V shed 4 bases, J shed 0 bases, and the junction held 7 bases outside the gene matches. There are 17 residues in the CDR3. The CDR3 protein is CASSVSGTGASYNEQFF. Here the CDR3 DNA reads TGCGCCAGCAGCGTCTCCGGGACAGGGGCCTCCTACAATGAGCAGTTCTTC.